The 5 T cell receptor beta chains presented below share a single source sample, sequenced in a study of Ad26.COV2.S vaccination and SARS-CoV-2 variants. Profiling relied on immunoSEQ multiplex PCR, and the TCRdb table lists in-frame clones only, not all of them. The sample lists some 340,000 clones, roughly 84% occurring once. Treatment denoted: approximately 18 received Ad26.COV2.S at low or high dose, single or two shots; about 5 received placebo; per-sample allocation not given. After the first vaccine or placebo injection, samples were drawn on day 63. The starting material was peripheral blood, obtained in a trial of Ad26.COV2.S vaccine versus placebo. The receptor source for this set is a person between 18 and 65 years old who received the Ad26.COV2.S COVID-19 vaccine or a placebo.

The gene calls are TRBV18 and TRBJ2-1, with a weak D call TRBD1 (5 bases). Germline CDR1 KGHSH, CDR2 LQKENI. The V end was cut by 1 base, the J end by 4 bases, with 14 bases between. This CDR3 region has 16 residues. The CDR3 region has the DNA TGTGCCAGCTCACCACTGCCCGGACAACGATACAATGAGCAGTTCTTC. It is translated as CASSPLPGQRYNEQFF.

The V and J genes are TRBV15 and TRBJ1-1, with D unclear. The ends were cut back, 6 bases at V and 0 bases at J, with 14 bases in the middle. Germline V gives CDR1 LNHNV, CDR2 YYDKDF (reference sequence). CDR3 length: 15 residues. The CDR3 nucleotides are TGTGCCACCAGTGGCAGGTGGGGTCTGAACACTGAAGCTTTCTTT. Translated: CATSGRWGLNTEAFF.

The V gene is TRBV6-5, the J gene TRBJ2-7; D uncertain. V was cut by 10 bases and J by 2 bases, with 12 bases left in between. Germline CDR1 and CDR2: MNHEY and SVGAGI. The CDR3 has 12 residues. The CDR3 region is CATQQNTYEQYF. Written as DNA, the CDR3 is TGTGCCACACAGCAAAACACCTACGAGCAGTACTTC.

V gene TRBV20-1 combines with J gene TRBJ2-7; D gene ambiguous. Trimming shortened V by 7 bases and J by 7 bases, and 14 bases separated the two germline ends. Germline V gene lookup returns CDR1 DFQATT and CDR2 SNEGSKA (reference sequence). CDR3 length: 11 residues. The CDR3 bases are TGCAGTGGCAGTCTCTCCTTAGAGCAGTACTTC. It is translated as CSGSLSLEQYF.

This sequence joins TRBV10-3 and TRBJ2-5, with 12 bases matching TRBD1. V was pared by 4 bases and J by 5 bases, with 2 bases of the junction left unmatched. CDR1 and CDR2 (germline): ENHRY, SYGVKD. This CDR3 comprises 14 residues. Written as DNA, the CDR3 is TGTGCCATCAGTGGGGACAGGGGGCAGGAGACCCAGTACTTC. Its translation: CAISGDRGQETQYF.